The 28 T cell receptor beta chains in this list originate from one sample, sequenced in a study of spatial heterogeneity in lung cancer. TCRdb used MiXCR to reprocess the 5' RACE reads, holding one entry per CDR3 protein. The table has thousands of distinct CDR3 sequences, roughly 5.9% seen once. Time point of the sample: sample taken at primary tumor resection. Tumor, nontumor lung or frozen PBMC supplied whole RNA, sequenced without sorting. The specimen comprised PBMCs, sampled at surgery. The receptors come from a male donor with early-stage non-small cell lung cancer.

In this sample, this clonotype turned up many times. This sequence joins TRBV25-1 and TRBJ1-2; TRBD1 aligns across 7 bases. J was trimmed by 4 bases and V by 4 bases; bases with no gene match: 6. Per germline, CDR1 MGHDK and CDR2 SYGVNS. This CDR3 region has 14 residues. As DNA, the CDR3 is TGTGCCAGCAGTGGACAGGGTCGTTTCTATGGCTACACCTTC. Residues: CASSGQGRFYGYTF.

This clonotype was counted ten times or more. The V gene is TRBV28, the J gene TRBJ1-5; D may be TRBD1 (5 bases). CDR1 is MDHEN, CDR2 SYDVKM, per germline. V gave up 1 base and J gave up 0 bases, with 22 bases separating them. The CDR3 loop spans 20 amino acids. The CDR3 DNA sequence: TGTGCCAGCAGTTTATTCAGGGCGCCTCAGTCCGTTTTTAGCAATCAGCCCCAGCATTTT. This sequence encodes CASSLFRAPQSVFSNQPQHF.

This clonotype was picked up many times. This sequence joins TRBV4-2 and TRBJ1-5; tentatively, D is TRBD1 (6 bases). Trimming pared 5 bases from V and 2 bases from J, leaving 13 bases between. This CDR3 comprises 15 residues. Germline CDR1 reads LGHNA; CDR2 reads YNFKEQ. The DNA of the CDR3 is TGTGCCAGCAGCGCGGAGGACAGCCGCAATCAGCCCCAGCATTTT. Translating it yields CASSAEDSRNQPQHF.

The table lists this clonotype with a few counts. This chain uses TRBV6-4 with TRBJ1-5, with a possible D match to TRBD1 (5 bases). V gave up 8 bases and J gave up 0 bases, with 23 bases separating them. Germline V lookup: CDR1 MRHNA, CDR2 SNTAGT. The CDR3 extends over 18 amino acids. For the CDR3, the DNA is TGTGCCAGCGGGGCGATTTATGAACCAGGAGATAGCAATCAGCCCCAGCATTTT. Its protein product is CASGAIYEPGDSNQPQHF.

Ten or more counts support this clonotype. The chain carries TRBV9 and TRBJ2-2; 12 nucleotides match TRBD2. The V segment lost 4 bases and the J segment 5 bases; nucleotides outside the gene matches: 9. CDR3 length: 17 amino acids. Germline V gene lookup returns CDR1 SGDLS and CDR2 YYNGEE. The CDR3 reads CASSPSSGGAWTGELFF. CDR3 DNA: TGTGCCAGCAGCCCCTCTAGCGGGGGGGCGTGGACCGGGGAGCTGTTTTTT.

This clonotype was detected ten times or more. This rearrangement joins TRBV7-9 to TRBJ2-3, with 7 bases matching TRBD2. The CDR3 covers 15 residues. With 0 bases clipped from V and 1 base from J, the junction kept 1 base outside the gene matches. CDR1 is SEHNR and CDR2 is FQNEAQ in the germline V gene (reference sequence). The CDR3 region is CASSLASGGTDTQYF. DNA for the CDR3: TGTGCCAGCAGCTTAGCGAGCGGGGGCACAGATACGCAGTATTTT.

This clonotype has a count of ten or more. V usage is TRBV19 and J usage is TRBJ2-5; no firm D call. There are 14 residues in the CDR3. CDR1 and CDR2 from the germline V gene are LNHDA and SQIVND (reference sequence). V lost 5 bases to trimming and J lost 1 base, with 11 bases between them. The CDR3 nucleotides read TGTGCCAGTAGTCTACTAACTGGCCAAGAGACCCAGTACTTC. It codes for CASSLLTGQETQYF.

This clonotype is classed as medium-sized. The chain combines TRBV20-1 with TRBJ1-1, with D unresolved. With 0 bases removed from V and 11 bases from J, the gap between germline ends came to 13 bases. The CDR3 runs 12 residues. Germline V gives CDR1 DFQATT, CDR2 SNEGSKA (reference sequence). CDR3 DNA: TGCAGTGCTAGAGATGGGTCAGTTAAGGCTTTCTTT. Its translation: CSARDGSVKAFF.

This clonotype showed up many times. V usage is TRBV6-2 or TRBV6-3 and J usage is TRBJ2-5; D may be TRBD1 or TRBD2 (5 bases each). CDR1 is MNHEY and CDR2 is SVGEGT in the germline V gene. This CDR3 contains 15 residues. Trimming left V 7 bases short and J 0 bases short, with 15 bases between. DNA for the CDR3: TGTGCCAGCATCCAGCGGTGGGGCTACCAAGAGACCCAGTACTTC. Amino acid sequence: CASIQRWGYQETQYF.

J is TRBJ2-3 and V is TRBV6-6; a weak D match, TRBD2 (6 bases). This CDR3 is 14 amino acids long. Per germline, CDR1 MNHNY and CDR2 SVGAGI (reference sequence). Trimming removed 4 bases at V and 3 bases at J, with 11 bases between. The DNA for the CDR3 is TGTGCCAGCAGTTCACGGGACTCTACAGATACGCAGTATTTT. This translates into CASSSRDSTDTQYF.

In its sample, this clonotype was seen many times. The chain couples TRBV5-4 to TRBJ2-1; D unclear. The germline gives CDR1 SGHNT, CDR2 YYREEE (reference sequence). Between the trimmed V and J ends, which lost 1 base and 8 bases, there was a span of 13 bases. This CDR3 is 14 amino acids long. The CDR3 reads CASSLRSDGYEQFF. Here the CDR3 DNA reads TGTGCCAGCAGCTTGCGGTCAGACGGGTATGAGCAGTTCTTC.

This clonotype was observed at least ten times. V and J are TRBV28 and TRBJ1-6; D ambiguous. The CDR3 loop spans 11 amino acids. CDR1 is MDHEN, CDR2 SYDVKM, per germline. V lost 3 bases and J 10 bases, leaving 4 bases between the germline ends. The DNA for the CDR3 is TGTGCCAGCAGTTTGGGATCACCCCTCCACTTT. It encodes CASSLGSPLHF. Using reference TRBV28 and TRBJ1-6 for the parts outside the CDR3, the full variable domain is DVKVTQSSRYLVKRTGEKVFLECVQDMDHENMFWYRQDPGLGLRLIYFSYDVKMKEKGDIPEGYSVSREKKERFSLILESASTNQTSMYLCASSLGSPLHFGNGTRLTVT.

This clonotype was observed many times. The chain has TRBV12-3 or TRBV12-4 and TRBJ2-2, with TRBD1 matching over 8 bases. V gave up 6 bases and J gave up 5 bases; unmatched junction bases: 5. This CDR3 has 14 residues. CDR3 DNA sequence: TGTGCCAGCAGCGACAGGGGAATGACCGGGGAGCTGTTTTTT. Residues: CASSDRGMTGELFF.

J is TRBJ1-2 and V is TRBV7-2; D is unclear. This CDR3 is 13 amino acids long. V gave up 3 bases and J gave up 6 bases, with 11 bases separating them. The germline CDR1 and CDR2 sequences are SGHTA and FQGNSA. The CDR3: CASSFGRRNGYTF. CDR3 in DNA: TGTGCCAGCAGCTTCGGCCGAAGAAATGGCTACACCTTC.

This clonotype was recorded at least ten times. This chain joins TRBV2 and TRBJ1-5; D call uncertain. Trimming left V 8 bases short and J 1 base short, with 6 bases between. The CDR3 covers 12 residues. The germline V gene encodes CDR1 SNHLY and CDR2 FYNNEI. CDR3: CASRPSNQPQHF. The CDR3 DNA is TGTGCCAGCCGTCCCAGCAATCAGCCCCAGCATTTT.

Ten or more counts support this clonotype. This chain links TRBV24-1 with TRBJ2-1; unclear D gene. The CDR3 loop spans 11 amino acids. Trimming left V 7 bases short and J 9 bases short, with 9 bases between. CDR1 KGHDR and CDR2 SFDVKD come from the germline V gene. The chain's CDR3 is CATRGLAEQFF. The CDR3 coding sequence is TGTGCCACCAGGGGTTTGGCTGAGCAGTTCTTC.

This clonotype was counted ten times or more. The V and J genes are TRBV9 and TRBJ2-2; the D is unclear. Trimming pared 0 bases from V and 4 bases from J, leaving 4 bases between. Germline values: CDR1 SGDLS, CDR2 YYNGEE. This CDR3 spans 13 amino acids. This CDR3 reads CASSVGPTGELFF. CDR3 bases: TGTGCCAGCAGCGTAGGTCCCACCGGGGAGCTGTTTTTT.

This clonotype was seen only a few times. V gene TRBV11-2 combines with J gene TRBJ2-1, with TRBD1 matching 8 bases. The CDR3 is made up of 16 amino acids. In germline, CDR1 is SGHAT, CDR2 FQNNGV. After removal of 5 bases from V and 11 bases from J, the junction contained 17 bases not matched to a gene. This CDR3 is CASSARQNGQGPKQFF. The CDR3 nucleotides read TGTGCCAGCAGCGCCCGGCAAAATGGACAGGGCCCCAAGCAGTTCTTC.

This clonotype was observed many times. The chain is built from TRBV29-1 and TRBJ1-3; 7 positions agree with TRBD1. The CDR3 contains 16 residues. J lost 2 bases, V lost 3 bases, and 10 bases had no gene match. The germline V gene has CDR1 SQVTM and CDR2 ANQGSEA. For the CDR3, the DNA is TGCAGCGTTGATAACAGGGGCGACGGGGCTGGAAACACCATATATTTT. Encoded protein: CSVDNRGDGAGNTIYF.

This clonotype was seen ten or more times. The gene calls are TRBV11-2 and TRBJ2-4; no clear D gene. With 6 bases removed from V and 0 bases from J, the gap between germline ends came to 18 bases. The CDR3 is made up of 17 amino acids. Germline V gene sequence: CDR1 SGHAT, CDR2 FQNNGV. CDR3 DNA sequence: TGTGCCAGCAGACCTCACCTCGCCCTACTAGCCAAAAACATTCAGTACTTC. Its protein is CASRPHLALLAKNIQYF. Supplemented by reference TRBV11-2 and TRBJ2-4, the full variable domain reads EAGVAQSPRYKIIEKRQSVAFWCNPISGHATLYWYQQILGQGPKLLIQFQNNGVVDDSQLPKDRFSAERLKGVDSTLKIQPAKLEDSAVYLCASRPHLALLAKNIQYFGAGTRLSVL.

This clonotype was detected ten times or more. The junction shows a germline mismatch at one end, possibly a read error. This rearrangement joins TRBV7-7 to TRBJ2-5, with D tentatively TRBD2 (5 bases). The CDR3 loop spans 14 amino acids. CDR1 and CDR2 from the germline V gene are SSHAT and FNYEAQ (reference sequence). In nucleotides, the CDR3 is TGTGCTAGCAGCTTAAATGCGGGCGGGGAGACCCAGTACTTC. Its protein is CASSLNAGGETQYF.

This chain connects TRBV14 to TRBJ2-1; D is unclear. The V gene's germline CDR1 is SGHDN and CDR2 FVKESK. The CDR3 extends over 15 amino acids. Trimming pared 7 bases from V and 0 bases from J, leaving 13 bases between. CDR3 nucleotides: TGTGCCAGCACCCGCCGTGCGAGCTCCTACAATGAGCAGTTCTTC. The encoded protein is CASTRRASSYNEQFF.

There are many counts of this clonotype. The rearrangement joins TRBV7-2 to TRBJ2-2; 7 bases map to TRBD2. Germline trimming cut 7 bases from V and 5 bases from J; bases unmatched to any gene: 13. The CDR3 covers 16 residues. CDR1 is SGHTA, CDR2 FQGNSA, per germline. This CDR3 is CASTPGGGRGTGELFF. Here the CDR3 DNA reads TGTGCCAGCACGCCCGGTGGCGGGAGAGGAACCGGGGAGCTGTTTTTT.

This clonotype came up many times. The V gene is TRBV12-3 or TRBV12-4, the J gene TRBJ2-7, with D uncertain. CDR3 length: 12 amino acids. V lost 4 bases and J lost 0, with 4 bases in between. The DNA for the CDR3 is TGTGCCAGCAGTTCCCTCTCCTACGAGCAGTACTTC. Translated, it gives CASSSLSYEQYF.

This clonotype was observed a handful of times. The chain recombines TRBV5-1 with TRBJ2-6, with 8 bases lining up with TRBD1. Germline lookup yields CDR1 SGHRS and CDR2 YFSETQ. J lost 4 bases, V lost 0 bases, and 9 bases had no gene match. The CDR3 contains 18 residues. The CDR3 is CASSLVGPGGSGANVLTF. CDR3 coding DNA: TGCGCCAGCAGCTTGGTCGGGCCAGGGGGCTCCGGGGCCAACGTCCTGACTTTC.

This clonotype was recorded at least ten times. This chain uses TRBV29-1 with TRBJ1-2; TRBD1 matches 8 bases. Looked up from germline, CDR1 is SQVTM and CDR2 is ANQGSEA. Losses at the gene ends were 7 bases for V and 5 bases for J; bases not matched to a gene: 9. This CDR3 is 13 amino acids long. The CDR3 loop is CSAVETGVYGYTF. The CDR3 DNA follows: TGCAGCGCCGTAGAGACAGGGGTGTATGGCTACACCTTC.

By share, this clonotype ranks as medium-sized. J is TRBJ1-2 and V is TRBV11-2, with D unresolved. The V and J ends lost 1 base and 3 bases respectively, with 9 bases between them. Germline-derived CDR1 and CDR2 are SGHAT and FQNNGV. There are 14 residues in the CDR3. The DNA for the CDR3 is TGTGCCAGCAGCTTAGGTGCCGGTGACTATGGCTACACCTTC. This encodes CASSLGAGDYGYTF.

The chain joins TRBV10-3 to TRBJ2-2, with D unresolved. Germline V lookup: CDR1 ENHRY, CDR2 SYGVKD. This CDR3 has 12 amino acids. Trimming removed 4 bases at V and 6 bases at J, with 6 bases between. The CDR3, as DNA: TGTGCCATCAGTGCGGGCCCCGGGGAGCTGTTTTTT. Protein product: CAISAGPGELFF.